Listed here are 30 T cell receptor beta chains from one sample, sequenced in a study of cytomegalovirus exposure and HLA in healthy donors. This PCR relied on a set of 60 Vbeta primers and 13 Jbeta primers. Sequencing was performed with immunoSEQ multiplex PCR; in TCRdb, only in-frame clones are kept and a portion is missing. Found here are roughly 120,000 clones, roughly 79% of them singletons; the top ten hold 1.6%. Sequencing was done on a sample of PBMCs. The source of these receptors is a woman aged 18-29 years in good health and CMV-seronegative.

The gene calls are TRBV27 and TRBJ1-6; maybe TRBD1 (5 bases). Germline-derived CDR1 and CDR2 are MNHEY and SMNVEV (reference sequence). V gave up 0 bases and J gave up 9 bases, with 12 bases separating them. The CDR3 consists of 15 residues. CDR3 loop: CASSLSAGRGSPLHF. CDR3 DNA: TGTGCCAGCAGTTTATCGGCAGGGAGGGGTTCACCCCTCCACTTT.

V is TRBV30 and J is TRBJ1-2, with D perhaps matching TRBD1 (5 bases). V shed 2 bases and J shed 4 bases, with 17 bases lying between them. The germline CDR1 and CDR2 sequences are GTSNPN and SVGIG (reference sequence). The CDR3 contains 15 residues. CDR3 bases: TGTGCCTGGAGTTCGGTTAACCGGAGGGGCTATGGCTACACCTTC. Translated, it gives CAWSSVNRRGYGYTF.

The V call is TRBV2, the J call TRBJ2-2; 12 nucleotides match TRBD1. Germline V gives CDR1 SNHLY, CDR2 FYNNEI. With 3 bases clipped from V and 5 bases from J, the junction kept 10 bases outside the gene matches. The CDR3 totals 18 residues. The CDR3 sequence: CASSDGTGGAGGTGELFF. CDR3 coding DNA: TGTGCCAGCAGTGATGGGACAGGGGGCGCGGGAGGGACCGGGGAGCTGTTTTTT.

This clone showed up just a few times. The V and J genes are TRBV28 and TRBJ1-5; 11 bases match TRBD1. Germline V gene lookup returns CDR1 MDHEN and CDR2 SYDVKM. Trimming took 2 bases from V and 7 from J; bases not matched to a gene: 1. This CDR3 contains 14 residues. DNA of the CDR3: TGTGCCAGCAGTTTAGGACAGGGGGCGCAGCCCCAGCATTTT. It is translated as CASSLGQGAQPQHF. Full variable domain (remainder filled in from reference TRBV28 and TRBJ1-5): DVKVTQSSRYLVKRTGEKVFLECVQDMDHENMFWYRQDPGLGLRLIYFSYDVKMKEKGDIPEGYSVSREKKERFSLILESASTNQTSMYLCASSLGQGAQPQHFGDGTRLSIL.

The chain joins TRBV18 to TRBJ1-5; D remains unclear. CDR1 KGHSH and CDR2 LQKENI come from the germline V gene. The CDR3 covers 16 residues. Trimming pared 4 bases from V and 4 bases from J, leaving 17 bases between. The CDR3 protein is CASSLKPLSTNQPQHF. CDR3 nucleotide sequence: TGTGCCAGCTCACTAAAACCCCTCTCAACAAATCAGCCCCAGCATTTT.

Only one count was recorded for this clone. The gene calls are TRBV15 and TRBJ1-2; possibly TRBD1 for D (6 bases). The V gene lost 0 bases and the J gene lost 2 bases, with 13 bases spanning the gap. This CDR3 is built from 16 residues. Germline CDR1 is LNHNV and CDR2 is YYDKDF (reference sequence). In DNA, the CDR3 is TGTGCCACCAGCAGAGATCCCATCGGACAGAACTATGGCTACACCTTC. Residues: CATSRDPIGQNYGYTF.

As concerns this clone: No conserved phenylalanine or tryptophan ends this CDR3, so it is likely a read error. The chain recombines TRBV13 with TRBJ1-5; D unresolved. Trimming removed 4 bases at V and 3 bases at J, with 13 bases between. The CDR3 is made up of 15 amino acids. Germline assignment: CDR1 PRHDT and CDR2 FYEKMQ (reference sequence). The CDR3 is CASSSRRQYNQPQHV. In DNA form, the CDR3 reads TGTGCCAGCAGCTCGCGGCGGCAGTACAATCAGCCCCAGCATGTT.

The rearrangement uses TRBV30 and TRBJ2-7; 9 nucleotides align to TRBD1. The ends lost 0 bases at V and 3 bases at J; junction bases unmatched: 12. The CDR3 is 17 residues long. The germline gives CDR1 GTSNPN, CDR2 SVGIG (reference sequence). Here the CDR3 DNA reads TGTGCCTGGAGTGTAGGTCCTCGCCGGGACAGGGTCTACGAGCAGTACTTC. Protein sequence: CAWSVGPRRDRVYEQYF.

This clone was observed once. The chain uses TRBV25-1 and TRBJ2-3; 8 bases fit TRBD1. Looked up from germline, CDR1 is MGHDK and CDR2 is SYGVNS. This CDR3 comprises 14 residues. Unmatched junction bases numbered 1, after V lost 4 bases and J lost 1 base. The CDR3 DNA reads TGTGCCAGCAGTGGGACAGGGCGCACAGATACGCAGTATTTT. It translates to CASSGTGRTDTQYF.

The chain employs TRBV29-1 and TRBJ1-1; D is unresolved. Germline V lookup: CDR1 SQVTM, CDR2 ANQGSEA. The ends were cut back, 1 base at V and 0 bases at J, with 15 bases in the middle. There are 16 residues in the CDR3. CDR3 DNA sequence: TGCAGCGTTGAAGGGGAGGGAGAGGCCTTGAACACTGAAGCTTTCTTT. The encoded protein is CSVEGEGEALNTEAFF.

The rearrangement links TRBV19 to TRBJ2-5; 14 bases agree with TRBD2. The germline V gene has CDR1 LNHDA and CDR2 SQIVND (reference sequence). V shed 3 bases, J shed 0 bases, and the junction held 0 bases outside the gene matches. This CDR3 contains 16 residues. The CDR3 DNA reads TGTGCCAGTAGTATGGGACTAGCGGGAGACCAAGAGACCCAGTACTTC. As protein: CASSMGLAGDQETQYF.

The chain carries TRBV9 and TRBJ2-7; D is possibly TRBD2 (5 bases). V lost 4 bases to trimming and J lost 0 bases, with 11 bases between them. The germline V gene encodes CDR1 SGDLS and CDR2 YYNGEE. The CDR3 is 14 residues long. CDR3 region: CASSPRGTSYEQYF. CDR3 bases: TGTGCCAGCAGCCCTCGGGGTACCTCCTACGAGCAGTACTTC. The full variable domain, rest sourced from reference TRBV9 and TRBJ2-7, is DSGVTQTPKHLITATGQRVTLRCSPRSGDLSVYWYQQSLDQGLQFLIQYYNGEERAKGNILERFSAQQFPDLHSELNLSSLELGDSALYFCASSPRGTSYEQYFGPGTRLTVT.

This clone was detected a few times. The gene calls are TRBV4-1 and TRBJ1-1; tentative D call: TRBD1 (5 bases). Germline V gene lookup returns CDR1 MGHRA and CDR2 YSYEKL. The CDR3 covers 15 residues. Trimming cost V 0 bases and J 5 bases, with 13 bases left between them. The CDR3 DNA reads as TGCGCCAGCAGCCAAGATTTATCGGGGGGGACTGAAGCTTTCTTT. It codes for CASSQDLSGGTEAFF.

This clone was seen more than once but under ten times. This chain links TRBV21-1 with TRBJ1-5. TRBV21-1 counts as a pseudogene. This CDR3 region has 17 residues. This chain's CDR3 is CASSKSGEGDGNQPQHF. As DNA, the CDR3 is TGTGCCAGCAGCAAATCGGGGGAAGGCGACGGCAATCAGCCCCAGCATTTT.

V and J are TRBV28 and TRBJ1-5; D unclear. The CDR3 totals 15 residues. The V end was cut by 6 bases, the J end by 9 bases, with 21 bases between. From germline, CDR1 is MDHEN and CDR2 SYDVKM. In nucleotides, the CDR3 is TGTGCCAGCAGCTCCCCCACAGTCCTCCTATGGCCCCAGCATTTT. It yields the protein CASSSPTVLLWPQHF.

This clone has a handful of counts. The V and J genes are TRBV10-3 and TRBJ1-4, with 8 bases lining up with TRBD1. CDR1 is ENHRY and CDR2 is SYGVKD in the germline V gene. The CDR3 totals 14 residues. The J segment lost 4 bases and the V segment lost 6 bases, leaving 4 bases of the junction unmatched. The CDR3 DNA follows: TGTGCCATCAGAAAGACAGGGGATAATGAAAAACTGTTTTTT. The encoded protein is CAIRKTGDNEKLFF.

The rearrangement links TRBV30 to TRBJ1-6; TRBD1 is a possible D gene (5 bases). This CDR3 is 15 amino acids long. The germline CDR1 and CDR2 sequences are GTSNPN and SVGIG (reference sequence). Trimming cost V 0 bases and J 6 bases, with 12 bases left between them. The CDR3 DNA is TGTGCCTGGAGTGTAACAGGTCAGGGTAATTCACCCCTCCACTTT. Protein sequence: CAWSVTGQGNSPLHF.

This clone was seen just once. The CDR3 protein is CASSLGQGAHSQPQHF. The CDR3 region has the DNA TGTGCCAGCAGTTTAGGACAGGGGGCGCATAGTCAGCCCCAGCATTTT. The rearrangement uses TRBV2 and TRBJ1-5; 11 bases match TRBD1. Germline V gene sequence: CDR1 SNHLY, CDR2 FYNNEI. V shed 5 bases, J shed 6 bases, and the junction held 9 bases outside the gene matches. This CDR3 region has 16 residues.

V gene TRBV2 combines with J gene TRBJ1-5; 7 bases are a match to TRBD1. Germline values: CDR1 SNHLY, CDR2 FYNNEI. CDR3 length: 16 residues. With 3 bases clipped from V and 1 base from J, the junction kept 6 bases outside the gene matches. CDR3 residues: CASSDREQGSNQPQHF. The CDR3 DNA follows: TGTGCCAGCAGTGACCGGGAACAGGGGAGCAATCAGCCCCAGCATTTT. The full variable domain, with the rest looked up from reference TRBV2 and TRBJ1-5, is EPEVTQTPSHQVTQMGQEVILRCVPISNHLYFYWYRQILGQKVEFLVSFYNNEISEKSEIFDDQFSVERPDGSNFTLKIRSTKLEDSAMYFCASSDREQGSNQPQHFGDGTRLSIL.

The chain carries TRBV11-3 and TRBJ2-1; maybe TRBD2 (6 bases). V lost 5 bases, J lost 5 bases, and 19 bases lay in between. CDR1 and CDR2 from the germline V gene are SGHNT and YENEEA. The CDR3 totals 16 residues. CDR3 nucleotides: TGTGCCAGCAGCAAGGGACTGCGCCTCTCAAACAATGAGCAGTTCTTC. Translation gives CASSKGLRLSNNEQFF.

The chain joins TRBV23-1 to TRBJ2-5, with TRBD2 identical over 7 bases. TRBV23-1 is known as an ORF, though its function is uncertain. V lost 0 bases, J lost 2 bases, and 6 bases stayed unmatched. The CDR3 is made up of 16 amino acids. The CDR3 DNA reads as TGCGCCAGCAGTCAATCCCCCCCAGCGGGGCAAGAGACCCAGTACTTC. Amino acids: CASSQSPPAGQETQYF.

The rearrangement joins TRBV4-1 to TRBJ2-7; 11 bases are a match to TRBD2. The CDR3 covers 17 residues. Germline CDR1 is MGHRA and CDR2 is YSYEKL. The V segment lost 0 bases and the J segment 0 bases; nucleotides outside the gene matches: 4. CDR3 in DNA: TGCGCCAGCAGCCAAGATACTAGCGGGGGCCTCTCCTACGAGCAGTACTTC. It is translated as CASSQDTSGGLSYEQYF.

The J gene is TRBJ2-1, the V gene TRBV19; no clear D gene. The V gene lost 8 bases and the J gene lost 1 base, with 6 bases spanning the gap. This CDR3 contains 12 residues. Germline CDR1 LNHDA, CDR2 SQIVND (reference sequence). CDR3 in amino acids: CASAHSYNEQFF. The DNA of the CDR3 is TGTGCCAGTGCACATTCCTACAATGAGCAGTTCTTC.

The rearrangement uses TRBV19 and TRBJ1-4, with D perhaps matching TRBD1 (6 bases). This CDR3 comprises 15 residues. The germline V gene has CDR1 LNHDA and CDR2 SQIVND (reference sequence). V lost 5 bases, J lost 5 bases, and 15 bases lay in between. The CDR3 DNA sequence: TGTGCCAGTAGTTACCTCGGGACACCGAATGAAAAACTGTTTTTT. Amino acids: CASSYLGTPNEKLFF.

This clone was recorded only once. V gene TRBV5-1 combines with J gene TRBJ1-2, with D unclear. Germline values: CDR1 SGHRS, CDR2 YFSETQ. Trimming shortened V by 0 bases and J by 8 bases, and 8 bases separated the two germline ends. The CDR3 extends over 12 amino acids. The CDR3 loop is CASSLGGQGYTF. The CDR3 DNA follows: TGCGCCAGCAGCTTGGGTGGCCAGGGCTACACCTTC.

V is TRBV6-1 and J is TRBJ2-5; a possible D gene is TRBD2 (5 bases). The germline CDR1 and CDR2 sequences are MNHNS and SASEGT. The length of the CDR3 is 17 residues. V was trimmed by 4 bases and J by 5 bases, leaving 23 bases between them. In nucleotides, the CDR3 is TGTGCCAGCAGTGCTACTTCACTCCGGGGTACCCGGGAGACCCAGTACTTC. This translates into CASSATSLRGTRETQYF.

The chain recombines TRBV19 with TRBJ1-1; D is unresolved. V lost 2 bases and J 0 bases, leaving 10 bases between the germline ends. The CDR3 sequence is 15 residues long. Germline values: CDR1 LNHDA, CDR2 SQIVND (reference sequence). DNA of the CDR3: TGTGCCAGTAGTATAAGCCCCGGGATGAACACTGAAGCTTTCTTT. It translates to CASSISPGMNTEAFF.

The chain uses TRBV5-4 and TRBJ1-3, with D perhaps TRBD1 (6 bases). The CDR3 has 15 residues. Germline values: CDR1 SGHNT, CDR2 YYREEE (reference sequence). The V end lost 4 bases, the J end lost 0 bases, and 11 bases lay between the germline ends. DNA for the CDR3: TGTGCCAGCAGCACAAGGGACAACTCTGGAAACACCATATATTTT. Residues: CASSTRDNSGNTIYF.

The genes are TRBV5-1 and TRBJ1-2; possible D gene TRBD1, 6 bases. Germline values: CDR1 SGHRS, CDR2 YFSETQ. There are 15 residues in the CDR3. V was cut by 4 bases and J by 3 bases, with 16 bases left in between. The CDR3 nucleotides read TGCGCCAGCAGCCCCGCGGACAGAGACTACTATGGCTACACCTTC. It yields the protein CASSPADRDYYGYTF.

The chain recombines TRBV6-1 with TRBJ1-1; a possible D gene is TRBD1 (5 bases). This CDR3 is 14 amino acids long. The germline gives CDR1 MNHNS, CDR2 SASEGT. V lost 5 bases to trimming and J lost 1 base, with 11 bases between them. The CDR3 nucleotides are TGTGCCAGCAGTTCCTTTGACAGGAACACTGAAGCTTTCTTT. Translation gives CASSSFDRNTEAFF.